Listed below are T cell receptor beta chains from one sample, sequenced in a study of T cell changes during pregnancy in multiple sclerosis. Only in-frame clones appear in the TCRdb table, and some are missing; sequencing was by immunoSEQ multiplex PCR. The sample holds tens of thousands of clones, around nine tenths seen once. Material: CD8+ T cells from peripheral blood mononuclear cells, obtained after pregnancy. The source is a female donor in good health, enrolled as a control in a pregnancy study. Each CDR3 is given without its conserved first and last residue.

cdr3_aa: ASSDTGGFSEKLF
v_call: TRBV2

cdr3_aa: ASSSRGVVETQY
v_call: TRBV5-5

cdr3_aa: ASSQDLDGEQY
v_call: TRBV14

cdr3_aa: ASSLSTTQPQH
v_call: TRBV27

cdr3_aa: ASSTGVYNEQF
v_call: TRBV19

cdr3_aa: ASSPENSNQPQH
v_call: TRBV11-2

cdr3_aa: ASSLGGEELNTEAF
v_call: TRBV5-4

cdr3_aa: ASSSSTGLSGNTIY
v_call: TRBV7-9

cdr3_aa: ASSGPGSNQPQH
v_call: TRBV7-9

cdr3_aa: ASSLGGEELNTEAF
v_call: TRBV4-2

cdr3_aa: ASSTDSGGLNQPQH
v_call: TRBV7-8